These T cell receptor beta chains were read from a single sample in a study of T cell repertoires in cytomegalovirus infection. For these TCRs, the target antigens are not known. TCRdb called the reads again in MiXCR, with one record for every CDR3 protein. This repertoire shows about 770,000 distinct CDR3 sequences, almost 30% found once; its top ten account for 13%. The source material was cultured CD8+ T cells from PBMCs, sampled from culture after CMV antigen stimulation. These receptors originate from a human donor in good health (CMV status not recorded). Some clones in this sample may be carry-over from other donors' samples. The CDR3 runs from the conserved cysteine through the conserved F or W. The D gene is left open where the match is weak. Size is stated for part of the rows, as once, few or many counts, or as a class when the clone is expanded.

D,J,size,V,DNA,CDR3
TRBD1,TRBJ1-1,.,TRBV6-1,TGTGCCAGCAGTCTAAACTCACAGGGGGCTTTAGCTGAAGCTTTCTTT,CASSLNSQGALAEAFF
.,TRBJ2-1,few,TRBV2,TGTGCCAGCAGTGAACCTGAGACACAAATCTCCTACAATGAGCAGTTCTTC,CASSEPETQISYNEQFF
TRBD1,TRBJ1-4,.,TRBV12-3/TRBV12-4,TGTGCCAGCAGAACGGGACAGCCAAATGAAAAACTGTTTTTT,CASRTGQPNEKLFF
.,TRBJ2-5,.,TRBV28,TGTGCCAGCCGAGGGGCCATGCACCAAGAGACCCAGTACTTC,CASRGAMHQETQYF
TRBD2,TRBJ2-3,many,TRBV7-6,TGTGCCAGCAGCCCGACTAGCGGAAGCACAGATACGCAGTATTTT,CASSPTSGSTDTQYF
TRBD1,TRBJ1-6,.,TRBV28,TGTGCCAGCAGTTCTCAGGGGGTAGGGGGCTTAGCACCCCTCCACTTT,CASSSQGVGGLAPLHF
.,TRBJ2-5,.,TRBV7-8,TGTGCCAGCAGTTCCGGGACCCATAATTTCGAGACCCAGTACTTC,CASSSGTHNFETQYF
.,TRBJ1-1,few,TRBV19,TGTGCCAGTAGTATTGGGCCGGGGGCAGTGACTGAAGCTTTCTTT,CASSIGPGAVTEAFF
.,TRBJ1-6,few,TRBV4-1,TGCGCCAGCAGCCAAGAAAGGGCCGGGAACTCACCCCTCCACTTT,CASSQERAGNSPLHF
TRBD1,TRBJ1-2,few,TRBV27,TGTGCCAGCAGTTTAGGTCAGGGGGCTCACTATGGCTACACCTTC,CASSLGQGAHYGYTF
TRBD2,TRBJ2-7,.,TRBV7-6,TGTGCTAGCAGCTTAGATGCGGGAGGCTCCTACGAGCAGTACTTC,CASSLDAGGSYEQYF
.,TRBJ1-1,.,TRBV7-9,TGTGCCAGCAGCCAGCAGGGTCTCGCTTTCTTT,CASSQQGLAFF
.,TRBJ1-5,many,TRBV7-9,TGTGCCAGCAGCTTGACAGATAGCAATCAGCCCCAGCATTTT,CASSLTDSNQPQHF
.,TRBJ1-2,.,TRBV29-1,TGCAGCGTCCTCTTTGCATCATATGGCTACACCTTC,CSVLFASYGYTF
.,TRBJ1-1,.,TRBV6-5,TGTGCCAGCAGTTACGCCTCCCCTCAGGTTAGACCGAACACTGAAGCTTTCTTT,CASSYASPQVRPNTEAFF
.,TRBJ2-5,.,TRBV14,TGTGCCAGCAGCCAACTAAAGGCTGGGTTCGGGACCCAGTACTTC,CASSQLKAGFGTQYF
.,TRBJ1-5,.,TRBV6-1,TGTGCCAGCAGTGCGGTGGGTCAGCCCCAGCATTTT,CASSAVGQPQHF
.,TRBJ2-7,.,TRBV27,TGTGCCAGCAGTTTATATAACGAGCAGTACTTC,CASSLYNEQYF
TRBD1,TRBJ1-6,many,TRBV7-6,TGTGCCAGCAGCTCACCGGGACAGATTAATTCACCCCTCCACTTT,CASSSPGQINSPLHF
.,TRBJ2-7,many,TRBV19,TGTGCCAGTAGTATAGGAGGTTCCTCCTACGAGCAGTACTTC,CASSIGGSSYEQYF
TRBD2,TRBJ2-1,many,TRBV7-2,TGTGCCAGCAGCTTAGCGCGGGGGGCCCTTTACAATGAGCAGTTCTTC,CASSLARGALYNEQFF
.,TRBJ1-5,many,TRBV12-3/TRBV12-4,TGTGCCAGCAGTTTATTTGACGCAAACATGGGACGGGACGTGGTCAATCAGCCCCAGCATTTT,CASSLFDANMGRDVVNQPQHF
TRBD2,TRBJ2-5,few,TRBV12-3/TRBV12-4,TGTGCCAGCAGTATCGGGACTAGCGGGGGTGAATACTTC,CASSIGTSGGEYF
.,TRBJ1-1,.,TRBV28,TGTGCCAGCAGTTTCCGGGGGGGGTTCGAAGCTTTCTTT,CASSFRGGFEAFF
TRBD1,TRBJ1-5,.,TRBV12-5,TGTGCTAGTGGTTGGGGGACAGATTATAGCAATCAGCCCCAGCATTTT,CASGWGTDYSNQPQHF
.,TRBJ2-2,.,TRBV29-1,TGCAGCGTGAATTGGGACGGCGGGGAGCTGTTTTTT,CSVNWDGGELFF
TRBD2,TRBJ2-1,many,TRBV7-6,TGTGCCAGCAGCTTAGCGGCGGGAGCCTACAATGAGCAGTTCTTC,CASSLAAGAYNEQFF